Described below is a single T cell receptor (beta chain) sequence and its context. Its specificity is not known. The CDR3 consists of 15 residues. Germline CDR1 is SGHTA and CDR2 is FQGNSA. J was trimmed by 0 bases and V by 1 base; bases with no gene match: 2. Using immunoSEQ multiplex PCR, the repertoire was profiled, and TCRdb retains in-frame clones only, with some absent. The sample has 55,000 to 75,000 clones; approximately 79% are singletons. After expansion with viral peptide pools in the ViraFEST assay, antigen-specific CD4+ T cells were sequenced. Culture proceeded for nine to eleven days, and CD4+ T cells were then isolated. Nucleocapsid antibody tests were negative, and the vaccine recipients had no prior SARS-CoV-2 infection. The data derive from a study of vaccination effects on CD4 cells after COVID-19. Study information: Each participant received a vaccine that was either BNT162b2 or mRNA-1273, given as two doses. Study conclusions and caveats: Convalescent patients were scarce, and early post-infection timepoints were absent.

J is TRBJ2-7 and V is TRBV7-2, with 8 bases aligning to TRBD1. The clonotype originates from a human donor who received a COVID-19 vaccine. The sample was CD4+ T cells from PBMCs cultured with HCoV-NL63 spike peptides, taken before COVID-19 vaccination. The CDR3 region is CASSLDRGISYEQYV. The CDR3 nucleotides are TGTGCCAGCAGCTTAGACAGGGGGATCTCCTACGAGCAGTACGTC.